The entry below describes one T cell receptor (beta chain). The data stem from a study of shared clonotypes between healthy human individuals. CD45RO-negative, CCR7-positively selected cells formed the naive CD8 fraction, excluding terminally differentiated effector memory CD45RA+ cells. Assay used: immunoSEQ multiplex PCR; TCRdb lists only in-frame clones, some missing. Here the sample spans roughly 600,000 clones, roughly 98% being singletons. After removal of 6 bases from V and 6 bases from J, the junction contained 3 bases not matched to a gene. Germline V gene data show CDR1 as MNHEY and CDR2 as SMNVEV (reference sequence). This CDR3 comprises 13 residues.

The receptor comes from a man aged 25-40 years in good health. The V and J genes are TRBV27 and TRBJ2-2; 8 positions match TRBD1. The sample taken for sequencing was naive CD8+ T cells sorted from blood. As DNA, the CDR3 is TGTGCCAGCAGCCCGACAGGGGCCGGGGAGCTGTTTTTT. It codes for CASSPTGAGELFF.